The 28 T cell receptor beta chains below all came from one sample that was sequenced in a study of cytomegalovirus exposure and HLA in healthy donors. Primers: 60 Vbeta forward and 13 Jbeta reverse. The data were produced by immunoSEQ multiplex PCR, yet TCRdb's version contains in-frame clones alone and is incomplete. The data contain tens of thousands of clones, around 78% of them seen just once; the ten biggest clones take up about 6.5%. The sample consisted of PBMCs. These receptors all stem from a man aged 45 to 65 in good health and CMV-seronegative.

The chain carries TRBV19 and TRBJ1-4; weak D call: TRBD1 (6 bases). V was shortened by 5 bases and J by 8 bases, with 21 bases between the two germline ends. CDR1 is LNHDA and CDR2 is SQIVND in the germline V gene (reference sequence). The CDR3 is 16 residues long. The CDR3 DNA is TGTGCCAGTAGTCTATCCTCGACAGGCGGCTTGGAAAAACTGTTTTTT. It is translated as CASSLSSTGGLEKLFF.

CDR3 in amino acids: CSVERNYLTEAFF. CDR3 in DNA: TGCAGCGTTGAGCGCAATTACCTCACTGAAGCTTTCTTT. The chain couples TRBV29-1 to TRBJ1-1; D uncertain. The germline V and J ends were trimmed by 3 bases and 4 bases, with 12 bases remaining between them. In germline, CDR1 is SQVTM, CDR2 ANQGSEA. The CDR3 has 13 residues.

This clone was picked up a small number of times. The genes are TRBV5-6 and TRBJ2-7; no clear D. Trimming pared 0 bases from V and 9 bases from J, leaving 13 bases between. CDR1 and CDR2 from the germline V gene are SGHDT and YYEEEE. The CDR3 extends over 13 amino acids. In nucleotides, the CDR3 is TGTGCCAGCAGCTTGGCGGCAATTAGGAGGCAGTACTTC. Amino acids: CASSLAAIRRQYF.

In its sample, this clone was seen a few times. The V call is TRBV19, the J call TRBJ1-4; D uncertain. This CDR3 is 15 amino acids long. CDR1 LNHDA and CDR2 SQIVND come from the germline V gene (reference sequence). V was shortened by 5 bases and J by 8 bases, with 18 bases between the two germline ends. The CDR3 sequence: CASSPMAARGEKLFF. The CDR3 DNA reads as TGTGCCAGTAGTCCCATGGCAGCCAGAGGGGAAAAACTGTTTTTT.

Written as DNA, the CDR3 is TGTGCCAGCAGACATCCCCGAGGACAGGGACCTAGTGAGCAGTTCTTC. It is translated as CASRHPRGQGPSEQFF. The J gene is TRBJ2-1, the V gene TRBV27, with 8 nucleotides matching TRBD1. J was trimmed by 9 bases and V by 6 bases; bases with no gene match: 16. Germline-derived CDR1 and CDR2 are MNHEY and SMNVEV (reference sequence). The CDR3 is made up of 16 amino acids.

The chain carries TRBV7-9 and TRBJ1-1; TRBD1 agrees at 9 bases. The CDR3 contains 15 residues. V dropped 5 bases and J dropped 3; count of bases not matched to a gene: 7. Germline values: CDR1 SEHNR, CDR2 FQNEAQ (reference sequence). CDR3: CASSTGGARYTEAFF. CDR3 sequence (DNA): TGTGCCAGCAGCACAGGGGGCGCGAGGTACACTGAAGCTTTCTTT.

The CDR3 here is CASRETANYGYTF. The CDR3 coding sequence is TGTGCCAGCAGGGAAACAGCTAACTATGGCTACACCTTC. The chain joins TRBV6-5 to TRBJ1-2; D gene unclear. Per germline, CDR1 MNHEY and CDR2 SVGAGI. V lost 6 bases to trimming and J lost 0 bases, with 8 bases between them. The length of the CDR3 is 13 residues.

This chain joins TRBV28 and TRBJ2-7; 11 bases are shared with TRBD2. CDR1 is MDHEN, CDR2 SYDVKM, per germline. V lost 7 bases, J lost 7 bases, and 12 bases stayed unmatched. The CDR3 has 15 residues. Here the CDR3 reads CASNLELAGVREQYF. The CDR3 DNA sequence: TGTGCCAGCAATTTGGAACTAGCGGGAGTCCGGGAGCAGTACTTC.

This clone was recorded a few times. V usage is TRBV18 and J usage is TRBJ2-5; weak D call: TRBD1 (7 bases). The CDR3 runs to 15 residues. Germline CDR1 is KGHSH and CDR2 is LQKENI. V lost 1 base, J lost 5 bases, and 14 bases lay in between. CDR3 sequence reads: CASSPQTGTSETQYF. The CDR3 DNA follows: TGTGCCAGCTCACCACAGACAGGGACTTCGGAGACCCAGTACTTC.

This clone came up many times. The chain carries TRBV4-3 and TRBJ2-1; 11 nucleotides line up with TRBD2. CDR3 length equals 16 residues. Germline trimming cut 0 bases from V and 7 bases from J; bases unmatched to any gene: 5. Germline assignment: CDR1 LGHNA and CDR2 YSLEER. DNA of the CDR3: TGCGCCAGCAGCCAAGAGACTAGCGGGATTGATAATGAGCAGTTCTTC. Translated: CASSQETSGIDNEQFF.

This clone was seen once. The chain combines TRBV28 with TRBJ1-4, with unresolved D. V was cut by 7 bases and J by 7 bases, with 19 bases left in between. The germline V gene encodes CDR1 MDHEN and CDR2 SYDVKM. CDR3 size: 15 residues. The CDR3 protein is CASNLAYGSAEKLFF. Here the CDR3 DNA reads TGTGCCAGCAATTTGGCCTATGGGAGCGCTGAAAAACTGTTTTTT.

The chain links TRBV4-1 to TRBJ2-1; possible D gene TRBD1, 6 bases. V lost 4 bases to trimming and J lost 10 bases, with 14 bases between them. The V gene's germline CDR1 is MGHRA and CDR2 YSYEKL. CDR3 length: 13 residues. The chain's CDR3 is CASSPQGLFEQFF. The CDR3 bases are TGCGCCAGCAGCCCCCAGGGGCTCTTCGAGCAGTTCTTC.

This rearrangement joins TRBV29-1 to TRBJ2-3, with D maybe TRBD2 (7 bases). With 5 bases removed from V and 2 bases from J, the gap between germline ends came to 17 bases. Looked up from germline, CDR1 is SQVTM and CDR2 is ANQGSEA. CDR3 length: 15 amino acids. CDR3 loop: CSVSLRGLITDTQYF. As DNA, the CDR3 is TGCAGCGTTAGTCTGCGGGGGCTAATCACAGATACGCAGTATTTT.

The chain is built from TRBV7-9 and TRBJ2-1; TRBD2 aligns across 9 bases. The V gene end was trimmed by 4 bases and the J gene end by 5 bases; junction bases not matched to a gene: 6. From germline, CDR1 is SEHNR and CDR2 FQNEAQ (reference sequence). This CDR3 is built from 15 residues. The CDR3 loop reads CASSSGLALNNEQFF. DNA for the CDR3: TGTGCCAGCAGCTCGGGACTAGCCTTAAACAATGAGCAGTTCTTC.

The DNA of the CDR3 is TGTGCCAGCTCACCATTTCGGGACAGAAACACTGAAGCTTTCTTT. Translation: CASSPFRDRNTEAFF. This chain joins TRBV18 and TRBJ1-1; the match to TRBD1 covers 7 bases. V lost 2 bases and J lost 2; bases outside the gene matches: 5. CDR1 is KGHSH and CDR2 is LQKENI in the germline V gene. The CDR3 has 15 amino acids. Complete variable domain (other parts from reference TRBV18 and TRBJ1-1): NAGVMQNPRHLVRRRGQEARLRCSPMKGHSHVYWYRQLPEEGLKFMVYLQKENIIDESGMPKERFSAEFPKEGPSILRIQQVVRGDSAAYFCASSPFRDRNTEAFFGQGTRLTVV.

This clone was counted only a few times. V and J are TRBV6-5 and TRBJ1-2, with 8 bases lining up with TRBD1. The CDR3 is made up of 14 amino acids. Germline loops: CDR1 MNHEY, CDR2 SVGAGI. The junction had 3 bases not matched to a gene; V was cut back by 5 bases and J by 1 base. In DNA form, the CDR3 reads TGTGCCAGCAGTAGACAGGGGAGTAACTATGGCTACACCTTC. This encodes CASSRQGSNYGYTF.

J is TRBJ1-6 and V is TRBV29-1; D may be TRBD1 (5 bases). Trimming took 7 bases from V and 7 from J, leaving 14 bases between them. The CDR3 runs 13 residues. Germline CDR1 is SQVTM and CDR2 is ANQGSEA. The CDR3 loop reads CSASPGVNSPLHF. The CDR3 nucleotides read TGCAGCGCCAGCCCGGGGGTAAATTCACCCCTCCACTTT.

V usage is TRBV25-1 and J usage is TRBJ2-1, with 8 bases that match TRBD2. The CDR3 totals 14 residues. The J segment lost 5 bases and the V segment lost 4 bases, leaving 4 bases of the junction unmatched. Per the germline V gene, CDR1 is MGHDK and CDR2 is SYGVNS. The DNA of the CDR3 is TGTGCCAGCAGTGGAGCGGGAGATCACAATGAGCAGTTCTTC. Encoded protein: CASSGAGDHNEQFF.

The rearrangement uses TRBV6-1 and TRBJ2-1; 13 nucleotides agree with TRBD2. This CDR3 is built from 14 residues. Trimming cost V 5 bases and J 16 bases; bases outside gene matches: 11. The germline V gene has CDR1 MNHNS and CDR2 SASEGT. The CDR3 DNA reads TGTGCCAGCAGTTTAACGACTAGCGGGAGGCCCTTCTTCTTC. It yields the protein CASSLTTSGRPFFF.

This clone was observed a handful of times. The V gene is TRBV18, the J gene TRBJ2-7; D may be TRBD1 (6 bases). V shed 6 bases and J shed 5 bases, with 11 bases lying between them. The CDR3 is 12 amino acids. The germline V gene has CDR1 KGHSH and CDR2 LQKENI. The CDR3 spells CASSSGAHEQYF. The DNA for the CDR3 is TGTGCCAGCTCTTCAGGGGCCCACGAGCAGTACTTC.

This chain uses TRBV30 with TRBJ1-1; D remains ambiguous. The CDR3 is made up of 11 amino acids. Germline V gene lookup returns CDR1 GTSNPN and CDR2 SVGIG (reference sequence). The V gene lost 2 bases and the J gene lost 9 bases, with 10 bases spanning the gap. In DNA form, the CDR3 reads TGTGCCTGGAGTTTGGAGGTTAAAGCTTTCTTT. Encoded protein: CAWSLEVKAFF.

The table lists this clone with a count of one. J is TRBJ1-1 and V is TRBV7-9, with a weak D call TRBD1 (5 bases). Trimming removed 10 bases from V and 5 bases from J, with 17 bases in between. Germline V gene sequence: CDR1 SEHNR, CDR2 FQNEAQ (reference sequence). The CDR3 totals 13 residues. The CDR3 DNA sequence: TGTGCCACCGAACGGGGGAGGGCTACTGAAGCTTTCTTT. This sequence encodes CATERGRATEAFF.

The CDR3 coding sequence is TGTGCCAGCGGAACCCGAACAGGGGTCGGCACCGGGGAGCTGTTTTTT. Translation gives CASGTRTGVGTGELFF. The rearrangement uses TRBV27 and TRBJ2-2; 7 bases are a match to TRBD1. CDR1 is MNHEY and CDR2 is SMNVEV in the germline V gene (reference sequence). This CDR3 has 16 amino acids. Trimming took 8 bases from V and 4 from J; bases not matched to a gene: 13.

The rearrangement joins TRBV5-1 to TRBJ2-3; possibly TRBD1 for D (6 bases). This CDR3 spans 14 amino acids. Per germline, CDR1 SGHRS and CDR2 YFSETQ. V was pared by 4 bases and J by 2 bases, with 11 bases between. In DNA form, the CDR3 reads TGCGCCAGCAGCCCGGGGACACACACAGATACGCAGTATTTT. This codes for CASSPGTHTDTQYF.

The V and J genes are TRBV4-2 and TRBJ2-3; D is possibly TRBD2 (6 bases). Germline loops: CDR1 LGHNA, CDR2 YNFKEQ. There are 14 residues in the CDR3. V lost 1 base and J lost 4, with 9 bases in between. The CDR3 region has the DNA TGTGCCAGCAGCCAAGGGGGACTCGCAGATACGCAGTATTTT. This sequence encodes CASSQGGLADTQYF.

The gene calls are TRBV6-5 and TRBJ2-7; D uncertain. From germline, CDR1 is MNHEY and CDR2 SVGAGI. Trimming took off 6 bases at V and 4 bases at J, with 10 bases between the two ends. The CDR3 runs to 12 residues. Here the CDR3 DNA reads TGTGCCAGCAGAACCTCTAGATACGAGCAGTACTTC. It is translated as CASRTSRYEQYF.

The chain couples TRBV5-4 to TRBJ2-5, with 8 nucleotides matching TRBD1. This CDR3 has 14 residues. The V and J ends lost 1 base and 4 bases, in that order; junction bases with no gene match: 3. Germline CDR1 is SGHNT and CDR2 is YYREEE (reference sequence). The CDR3 region has the DNA TGTGCCAGCAGCTTGCAGGGGGCTCGAGAGACCCAGTACTTC. This translates into CASSLQGARETQYF.

The CDR3 is CASRGDSVRYGYTF. Written as DNA, the CDR3 is TGTGCCAGCAGGGGAGATTCCGTAAGGTATGGCTACACCTTC. This chain uses TRBV2 with TRBJ1-2; D is unclear. CDR3 length equals 14 residues. Germline-derived CDR1 and CDR2 are SNHLY and FYNNEI. The ends were cut back, 6 bases at V and 5 bases at J, with 16 bases in the middle.